This T cell receptor (beta chain) was recovered during a study of blood T cell repertoires in COVID-19. For the study at large: The samples span acute and convalescent COVID-19 from the United States, Italy and Spain. PBMCs, B-cell-depleted T cells, or T cells were the source of the cDNA or gDNA that made up the material.

TCRdb keeps only in-frame clones here, not all; method: immunoSEQ multiplex PCR. Here the sample spans about 170,000 clones, around 85% being singletons. The sequence came from a human donor with acute or convalescent COVID-19. The donor label of this sample is uncertain. Sequencing was done on a sample of peripheral blood.

CDR3 residues: CASSPSRETQYF. Written as DNA, the CDR3 is TGTGCCAGCTCACCCTCCCGAGAGACCCAGTACTTC. This chain uses TRBV18 with TRBJ2-5, with D hard to call. V was pared by 3 bases and J by 4 bases, with 6 bases between. The CDR3 runs to 12 residues. Germline V CDR1 and CDR2: KGHSH, LQKENI.